What follows are 31 T cell receptor beta chains derived from one specimen sequenced in a study of cytomegalovirus exposure and HLA in healthy donors. Vbeta (60) and Jbeta (13) primers were used in the PCR. Profiling relied on immunoSEQ multiplex PCR, and the TCRdb table lists in-frame clones only, not all of them. The profile shows roughly 150,000 clones, roughly 80% of them singletons. Sequencing was done on a sample of PBMCs. The receptors here all came from a girl aged 2 to 10 in good health and CMV-seropositive.

The chain joins TRBV7-9 to TRBJ2-7; TRBD2 agrees at 8 bases. There are 14 residues in the CDR3. J lost 6 bases, V lost 3 bases, and 7 bases had no gene match. The germline V gene has CDR1 SEHNR and CDR2 FQNEAQ (reference sequence). The CDR3 DNA reads TGTGCCAGCAGCTTCCTGGGACTAGTTTCCGAGCAGTACTTC. Its protein product is CASSFLGLVSEQYF.

The chain couples TRBV5-1 to TRBJ2-1; D unclear. Trimming left V 0 bases short and J 8 bases short, with 9 bases between. CDR3 size: 13 residues. Germline V CDR1 and CDR2: SGHRS, YFSETQ. The CDR3 loop reads CASSLVVADEQFF. The CDR3 DNA is TGCGCCAGCAGCTTGGTGGTAGCTGATGAGCAGTTCTTC.

V gene TRBV30 combines with J gene TRBJ1-1, with 7 bases lining up with TRBD1. The CDR3 covers 13 residues. The germline V gene has CDR1 GTSNPN and CDR2 SVGIG (reference sequence). Trimming took 3 bases from V and 3 from J; bases not matched to a gene: 4. The CDR3 loop reads CAWRRQGHTEAFF. As DNA, the CDR3 is TGTGCCTGGAGGAGACAGGGTCACACTGAAGCTTTCTTT.

The V call is TRBV2, the J call TRBJ1-6; D might be TRBD1 (6 bases). V shed 6 bases and J shed 9 bases, with 12 bases lying between them. The germline V gene has CDR1 SNHLY and CDR2 FYNNEI. The CDR3 spans 13 residues. The chain's CDR3 is CASSNRDSSPLHF. The CDR3 coding sequence is TGTGCCAGCAGCAACAGGGATAGTTCACCCCTCCACTTT.

This clone was counted only a few times. The chain links TRBV6-5 to TRBJ2-7; no clear D. The CDR3 runs 14 residues. The germline CDR1 and CDR2 sequences are MNHEY and SVGAGI. V lost 0 bases and J 0 bases, leaving 6 bases between the germline ends. CDR3 amino acids: CASSYSKNSYEQYF. As DNA, the CDR3 is TGTGCCAGCAGTTACTCCAAAAACTCCTACGAGCAGTACTTC.

J is TRBJ2-1 and V is TRBV6-8; D gene ambiguous. The germline gives CDR1 MNHGY, CDR2 SAAAGT. Trimming pared 3 bases from V and 6 bases from J, leaving 6 bases between. The CDR3 runs to 12 residues. The CDR3 loop is CASSYPLNEQFF. The CDR3 DNA sequence: TGTGCCAGCAGTTATCCTCTCAATGAGCAGTTCTTC.

Here the CDR3 DNA reads TGTGCCAGCAGTGGAGTAAATCAGCCCCAGCATTTT. It specifies CASSGVNQPQHF. The chain has TRBV2 and TRBJ1-5, with no clear D. Looked up from germline, CDR1 is SNHLY and CDR2 is FYNNEI. This CDR3 contains 12 residues. V lost 4 bases, J lost 4 bases, and 5 bases lay in between.

This clone appeared a single time. The chain carries TRBV28 and TRBJ2-3; D is perhaps TRBD2 (6 bases). This CDR3 is 14 amino acids long. V lost 3 bases and J 5 bases, leaving 12 bases between the germline ends. Germline values: CDR1 MDHEN, CDR2 SYDVKM. CDR3: CASSLGTPEDTQYF. CDR3 coding DNA: TGTGCCAGCAGTTTGGGGACTCCCGAAGATACGCAGTATTTT.

The rearrangement joins TRBV4-1 to TRBJ1-1; 9 nucleotides line up with TRBD1. The germline V gene has CDR1 MGHRA and CDR2 YSYEKL. The length of the CDR3 is 16 residues. Trimming at V came to 0 bases and at J to 5 bases, leaving 7 bases not matched to a gene. CDR3 residues: CASSQDRRQGVTEAFF. The CDR3 nucleotides are TGCGCCAGCAGCCAAGATCGGCGACAGGGGGTAACTGAAGCTTTCTTT.

Only one count was recorded for this clone. The chain has TRBV9 and TRBJ2-3, with 10 bases identical to TRBD1. CDR1 is SGDLS and CDR2 is YYNGEE in the germline V gene. Trimming at V came to 0 bases and at J to 4 bases, leaving 5 bases not matched to a gene. The length of the CDR3 is 16 residues. For the CDR3, the DNA is TGTGCCAGCAGCGTAGATTGGGACAGGGGAGCAGATACGCAGTATTTT. Protein sequence: CASSVDWDRGADTQYF.

The rearrangement joins TRBV6-4 to TRBJ2-1, with 7 bases that match TRBD2. Germline CDR1 and CDR2: MRHNA and SNTAGT. Germline trimming cut 0 bases from V and 6 bases from J; bases unmatched to any gene: 14. This CDR3 region has 18 residues. This chain's CDR3 is CASSDSRAGDPIPNEQFF. CDR3 bases: TGTGCCAGCAGTGACTCCCGGGCGGGAGATCCGATTCCCAATGAGCAGTTCTTC.

V gene TRBV6-5 combines with J gene TRBJ2-5, with D hard to call. The germline V and J ends were trimmed by 0 bases and 3 bases, with 14 bases remaining between them. The CDR3 is made up of 16 amino acids. The V gene's germline CDR1 is MNHEY and CDR2 SVGAGI. CDR3 loop: CASSYSVSGSKETQYF. The DNA for the CDR3 is TGTGCCAGCAGTTACTCGGTTTCCGGTTCAAAAGAGACCCAGTACTTC.

The V gene is TRBV2, the J gene TRBJ2-1; D is unresolved. Trimming stripped 9 bases from V and 1 base from J, with 10 bases between. Germline V gene lookup returns CDR1 SNHLY and CDR2 FYNNEI. This CDR3 spans 13 amino acids. The CDR3 protein is CARRDKSYNEQFF. In DNA form, the CDR3 reads TGTGCCAGGCGAGACAAATCCTACAATGAGCAGTTCTTC.

This clone was recorded a few times. The chain uses TRBV29-1 and TRBJ2-3; TRBD1 matches at 8 bases. After removal of 4 bases from V and 3 bases from J, the junction contained 3 bases not matched to a gene. In germline, CDR1 is SQVTM, CDR2 ANQGSEA. The CDR3 totals 13 residues. The CDR3 here is CSVGTGLTDTQYF. The CDR3 DNA reads as TGCAGCGTTGGGACAGGGTTGACAGATACGCAGTATTTT.

The chain recombines TRBV13 with TRBJ2-3; 8 bases agree with TRBD2. V trimming: 2 bases; J trimming: 6 bases; junction bases outside the gene matches: 7. There are 15 residues in the CDR3. The germline V gene encodes CDR1 PRHDT and CDR2 FYEKMQ (reference sequence). Here the CDR3 reads CASSLPGLEGDTQYF. DNA of the CDR3: TGTGCCAGCAGCTTACCGGGACTAGAGGGCGATACGCAGTATTTT.

The V gene is TRBV2, the J gene TRBJ2-7; the D gene is possibly TRBD1 (6 bases). Trimming took 5 bases from V and 1 from J, leaving 12 bases between them. Germline lookup yields CDR1 SNHLY and CDR2 FYNNEI. The CDR3 has 14 residues. This CDR3 is CASSRQALSYEQYF. CDR3 coding DNA: TGTGCCAGCAGTAGACAGGCCCTTTCCTACGAGCAGTACTTC. Variable domain in full (rest from reference TRBV2 and TRBJ2-7): EPEVTQTPSHQVTQMGQEVILRCVPISNHLYFYWYRQILGQKVEFLVSFYNNEISEKSEIFDDQFSVERPDGSNFTLKIRSTKLEDSAMYFCASSRQALSYEQYFGPGTRLTVT.

This chain links TRBV6-5 with TRBJ1-5; a weak D match, TRBD1 (5 bases). Germline CDR1 is MNHEY and CDR2 is SVGAGI. The CDR3 runs 13 residues. The V and J ends lost 6 bases and 5 bases respectively, with 11 bases between them. CDR3 amino acids: CASSRQIDQPQHF. DNA for the CDR3: TGTGCCAGCAGCCGACAGATAGATCAGCCCCAGCATTTT.

CDR3: CASSFRAGGTHEQFF. In DNA form, the CDR3 reads TGCGCCAGCAGCTTCAGAGCGGGGGGAACCCATGAGCAGTTCTTC. The V and J genes are TRBV5-1 and TRBJ2-1; 9 bases match TRBD2. Germline assignment: CDR1 SGHRS and CDR2 YFSETQ. After removal of 2 bases from V and 8 bases from J, the junction contained 8 bases not matched to a gene. The CDR3 spans 15 residues.

The chain couples TRBV4-1 to TRBJ2-7, with a weak D call TRBD2 (6 bases). The CDR3 runs to 15 residues. Germline V gene sequence: CDR1 MGHRA, CDR2 YSYEKL. Trimming removed 1 base at V and 3 bases at J, with 13 bases between. The CDR3 coding sequence is TGCGCCAGCAGCCAAGCGGGGGTGGGTCTCTACGAGCAGTACTTC. Protein: CASSQAGVGLYEQYF.

V and J are TRBV5-4 and TRBJ2-1; no clear D gene. The CDR3 loop spans 12 amino acids. Trimming took off 2 bases at V and 6 bases at J, with 6 bases between the two ends. Germline values: CDR1 SGHNT, CDR2 YYREEE (reference sequence). DNA of the CDR3: TGTGCCAGCAGCTTCAACAGCAATGAGCAGTTCTTC. Its protein product is CASSFNSNEQFF.

This chain connects TRBV5-1 to TRBJ2-5; 10 positions match TRBD1. Germline V gene data show CDR1 as SGHRS and CDR2 as YFSETQ. The CDR3 totals 14 residues. V lost 3 bases, J lost 3 bases, and 2 bases stayed unmatched. CDR3 sequence: CASSSGTGEETQYF. CDR3 nucleotide sequence: TGCGCCAGCAGCTCCGGGACAGGGGAAGAGACCCAGTACTTC.

This clone was recorded once. The chain recombines TRBV9 with TRBJ2-7, with 10 bases aligning to TRBD1. The CDR3 length is 15 residues. Germline lookup yields CDR1 SGDLS and CDR2 YYNGEE. J was trimmed by 7 bases and V by 3 bases; bases with no gene match: 10. CDR3 region: CASSAETGGMEEQYF. In DNA, the CDR3 is TGTGCCAGCAGCGCAGAGACAGGGGGCATGGAAGAGCAGTACTTC.

This clone was found a few times. The chain carries TRBV4-1 and TRBJ2-3, with 8 bases lining up with TRBD1. The germline gives CDR1 MGHRA, CDR2 YSYEKL. The CDR3 is 18 residues long. The V segment lost 0 bases and the J segment 3 bases; nucleotides outside the gene matches: 11. CDR3 residues: CASSQEGTGQGGTDTQYF. The CDR3 DNA reads as TGCGCCAGCAGCCAAGAAGGAACAGGACAGGGTGGGACAGATACGCAGTATTTT.

The chain employs TRBV2 and TRBJ2-1; perhaps TRBD1 as D (7 bases). Trimming stripped 7 bases from V and 4 bases from J, with 23 bases between. The CDR3 extends over 17 amino acids. CDR1 and CDR2 from the germline V gene are SNHLY and FYNNEI. CDR3 protein: CASTGGGIQGAYNEQFF. The CDR3 coding sequence is TGTGCCAGCACCGGAGGGGGCATCCAGGGAGCTTACAATGAGCAGTTCTTC.

The CDR3, as DNA: TGTGCCAGCAGCTTCCGACTAGCGGCGGGGGATACGCAGTATTTT. It encodes CASSFRLAAGDTQYF. The V gene is TRBV7-9, the J gene TRBJ2-3; 9 bases are a match to TRBD2. Looked up from germline, CDR1 is SEHNR and CDR2 is FQNEAQ (reference sequence). The CDR3 is 15 amino acids. The J segment lost 6 bases and the V segment lost 3 bases, leaving 7 bases of the junction unmatched.

The V and J genes are TRBV30 and TRBJ2-1; D might be TRBD1 (6 bases). Germline CDR1 and CDR2: GTSNPN and SVGIG (reference sequence). The CDR3 totals 15 residues. V gave up 2 bases and J gave up 5 bases, with 16 bases separating them. The DNA for the CDR3 is TGTGCCTGGAGTACTCGGGGACATCCAAACAATGAGCAGTTCTTC. It codes for CAWSTRGHPNNEQFF.

The rearrangement links TRBV4-2 to TRBJ1-2, with 10 bases aligning to TRBD1. The CDR3 covers 14 residues. Germline CDR1 and CDR2: LGHNA and YNFKEQ. The junction had 7 bases not matched to a gene; V was cut back by 5 bases and J by 7 bases. The CDR3 region is CASSVPGQGSGYTF. The CDR3 DNA reads as TGTGCCAGCAGCGTGCCGGGACAGGGGTCTGGCTACACCTTC.

This clone was counted a single time. In nucleotides, the CDR3 is TGTGCCTGGAGTCTAGCGGGGGGCAATGAGCAGTTCTTC. It encodes CAWSLAGGNEQFF. V gene TRBV30 combines with J gene TRBJ2-1; 11 bases line up with TRBD2. Germline CDR1 reads GTSNPN; CDR2 reads SVGIG (reference sequence). CDR3 length: 13 residues. The trim removed 2 bases at V and 6 bases at J, leaving 0 bases unmatched.

The genes are TRBV15 and TRBJ2-5, with TRBD2 matching over 7 bases. The germline gives CDR1 LNHNV, CDR2 YYDKDF (reference sequence). The CDR3 totals 16 residues. J gave up 5 bases and V 1 base, and 10 bases lay outside the gene matches. For the CDR3, the DNA is TGTGCCACCAGCAGAGTAGGTGGGAGGGCCGGGGAGACCCAGTACTTC. Amino acids: CATSRVGGRAGETQYF. The variable domain in full, completed from reference TRBV15 and TRBJ2-5, reads DAMVIQNPRYQVTQFGKPVTLSCSQTLNHNVMYWYQQKSSQAPKLLFHYYDKDFNNEADTPDNFQSRRPNTSFCFLDIRSPGLGDTAMYLCATSRVGGRAGETQYFGPGTRLLVL.

This clone appeared a single time. The chain links TRBV29-1 to TRBJ2-3; 12 bases agree with TRBD2. Per germline, CDR1 SQVTM and CDR2 ANQGSEA. J was trimmed by 2 bases and V by 4 bases; bases with no gene match: 4. The CDR3 is 15 residues long. CDR3 sequence reads: CSVAGLAGPTDTQYF. The CDR3 DNA follows: TGCAGCGTTGCCGGACTAGCGGGACCCACAGATACGCAGTATTTT.

This chain links TRBV6-5 with TRBJ2-4, with D perhaps TRBD2 (5 bases). Germline V gene sequence: CDR1 MNHEY, CDR2 SVGAGI. The CDR3 covers 14 residues. Trimming cost V 7 bases and J 6 bases, with 16 bases left between them. CDR3 sequence (DNA): TGTGCCAGCAAAGGGTGGGGAGACGGAAACATTCAGTACTTC. This codes for CASKGWGDGNIQYF.